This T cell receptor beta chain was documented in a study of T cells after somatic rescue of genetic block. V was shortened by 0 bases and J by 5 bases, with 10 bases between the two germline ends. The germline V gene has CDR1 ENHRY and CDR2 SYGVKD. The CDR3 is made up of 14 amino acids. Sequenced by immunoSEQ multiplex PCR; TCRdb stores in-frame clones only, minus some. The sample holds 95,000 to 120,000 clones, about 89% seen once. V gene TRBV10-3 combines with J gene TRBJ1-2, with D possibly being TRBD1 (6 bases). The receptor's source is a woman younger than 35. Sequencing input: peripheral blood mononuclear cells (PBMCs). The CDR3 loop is CAISESQGRYGYTF. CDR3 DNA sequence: TGTGCCATCAGTGAGTCCCAGGGGAGGTATGGCTACACCTTC.